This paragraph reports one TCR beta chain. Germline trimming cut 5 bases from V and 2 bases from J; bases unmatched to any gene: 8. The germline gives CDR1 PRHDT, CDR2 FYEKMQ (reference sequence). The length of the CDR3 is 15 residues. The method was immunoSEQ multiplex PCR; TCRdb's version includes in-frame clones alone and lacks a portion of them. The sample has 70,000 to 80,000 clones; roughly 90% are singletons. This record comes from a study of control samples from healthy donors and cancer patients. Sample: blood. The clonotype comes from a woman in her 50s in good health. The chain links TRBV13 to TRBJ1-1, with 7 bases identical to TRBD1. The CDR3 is CASSPRQGINTEAFF. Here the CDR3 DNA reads TGTGCCAGCAGCCCTCGACAGGGAATTAACACTGAAGCTTTCTTT.